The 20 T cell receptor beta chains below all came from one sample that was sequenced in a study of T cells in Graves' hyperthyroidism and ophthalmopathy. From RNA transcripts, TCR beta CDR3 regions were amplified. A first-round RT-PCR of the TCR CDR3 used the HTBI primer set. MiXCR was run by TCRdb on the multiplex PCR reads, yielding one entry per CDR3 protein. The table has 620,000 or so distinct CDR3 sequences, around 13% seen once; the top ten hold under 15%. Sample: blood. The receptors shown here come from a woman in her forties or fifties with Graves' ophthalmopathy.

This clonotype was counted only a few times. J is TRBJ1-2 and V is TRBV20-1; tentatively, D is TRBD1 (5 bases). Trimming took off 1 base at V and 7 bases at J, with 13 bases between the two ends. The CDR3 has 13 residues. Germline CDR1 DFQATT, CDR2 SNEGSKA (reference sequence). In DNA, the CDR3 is TGCAGTGCTAGAGGGGGCAGCTTAGGTGGCTACACCTTC. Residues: CSARGGSLGGYTF.

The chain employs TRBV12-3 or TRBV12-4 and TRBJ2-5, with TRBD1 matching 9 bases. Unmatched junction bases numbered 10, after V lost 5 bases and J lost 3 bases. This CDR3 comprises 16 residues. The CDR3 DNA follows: TGTGCCAGCAGTCCTGGGACAGGGATGGGGGAAGAGACCCAGTACTTC. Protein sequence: CASSPGTGMGEETQYF.

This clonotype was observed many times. CDR3 sequence (DNA): TGTGCCAGCAGTTTACGGGACAGAGACACTGAAGCTTTCTTT. Its protein product is CASSLRDRDTEAFF. This chain links TRBV28 with TRBJ1-1; 7 nucleotides line up with TRBD1. The CDR3 is made up of 14 amino acids. Germline CDR1 reads MDHEN; CDR2 reads SYDVKM. V shed 2 bases and J 3 bases; nucleotides not matched to a gene: 3.

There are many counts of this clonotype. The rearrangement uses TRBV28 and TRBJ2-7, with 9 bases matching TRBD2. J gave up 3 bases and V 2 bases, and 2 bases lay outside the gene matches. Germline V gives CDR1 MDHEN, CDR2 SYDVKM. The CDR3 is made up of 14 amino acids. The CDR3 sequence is CASSLTSGYYEQYF. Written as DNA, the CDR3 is TGTGCCAGCAGTTTAACTAGCGGGTACTACGAGCAGTACTTC.

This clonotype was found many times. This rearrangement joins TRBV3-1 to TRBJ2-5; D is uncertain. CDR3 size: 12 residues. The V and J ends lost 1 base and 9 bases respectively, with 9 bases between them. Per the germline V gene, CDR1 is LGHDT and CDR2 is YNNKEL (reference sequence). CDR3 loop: CASSQGVGSQYF. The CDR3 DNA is TGTGCCAGCAGCCAAGGGGTGGGATCCCAGTACTTC.

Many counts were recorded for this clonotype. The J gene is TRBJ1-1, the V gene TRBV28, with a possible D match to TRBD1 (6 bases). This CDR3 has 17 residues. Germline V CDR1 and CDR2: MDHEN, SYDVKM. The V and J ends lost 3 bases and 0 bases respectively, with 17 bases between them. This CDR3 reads CASSFVRTVGMNTEAFF. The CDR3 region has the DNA TGTGCCAGCAGTTTCGTCCGGACAGTTGGCATGAACACTGAAGCTTTCTTT.

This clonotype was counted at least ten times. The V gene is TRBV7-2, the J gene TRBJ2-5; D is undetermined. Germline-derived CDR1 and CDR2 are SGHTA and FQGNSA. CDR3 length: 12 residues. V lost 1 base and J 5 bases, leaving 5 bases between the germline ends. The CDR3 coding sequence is TGTGCCAGCAGCTTAGGGCCTGAGACCCAGTACTTC. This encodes CASSLGPETQYF.

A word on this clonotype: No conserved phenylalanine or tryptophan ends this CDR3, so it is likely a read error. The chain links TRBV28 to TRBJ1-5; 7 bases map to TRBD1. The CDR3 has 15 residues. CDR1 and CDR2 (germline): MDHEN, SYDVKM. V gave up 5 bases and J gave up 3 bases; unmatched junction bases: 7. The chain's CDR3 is CASSNYRGYNQPQHL. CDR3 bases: TGTGCCAGCAGTAATTACAGGGGCTACAATCAGCCCCAGCATCTT.

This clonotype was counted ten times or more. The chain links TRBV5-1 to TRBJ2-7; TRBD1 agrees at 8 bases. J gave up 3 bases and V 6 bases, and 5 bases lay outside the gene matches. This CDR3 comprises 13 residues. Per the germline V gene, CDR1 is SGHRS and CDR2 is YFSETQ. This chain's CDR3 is CASTTGTGYEQYF. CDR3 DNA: TGCGCCAGCACAACCGGGACAGGCTACGAGCAGTACTTC.

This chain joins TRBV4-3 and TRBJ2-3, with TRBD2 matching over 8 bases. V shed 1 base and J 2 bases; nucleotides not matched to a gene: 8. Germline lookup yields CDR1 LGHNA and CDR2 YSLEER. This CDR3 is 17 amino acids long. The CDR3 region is CASSQGVSGRSTDTQYF. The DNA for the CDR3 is TGCGCCAGCAGCCAAGGAGTCAGCGGGAGATCCACAGATACGCAGTATTTT.

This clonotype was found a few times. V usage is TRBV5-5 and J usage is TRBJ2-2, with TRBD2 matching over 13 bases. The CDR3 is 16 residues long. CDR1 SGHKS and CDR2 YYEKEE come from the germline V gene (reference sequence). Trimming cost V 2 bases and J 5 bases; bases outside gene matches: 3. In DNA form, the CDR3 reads TGTGCCAGCAGCTTTGTGACTAGCGGGAGGACCGGGGAGCTGTTTTTT. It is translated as CASSFVTSGRTGELFF.

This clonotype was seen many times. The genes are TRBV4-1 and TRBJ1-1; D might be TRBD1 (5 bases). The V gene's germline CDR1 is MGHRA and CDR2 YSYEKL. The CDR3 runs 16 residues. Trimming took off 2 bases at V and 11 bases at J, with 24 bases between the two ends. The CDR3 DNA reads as TGCGCCAGCAGCCAATCACTCACGGACCTAGCGGGGGACGCTTTCTTT. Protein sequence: CASSQSLTDLAGDAFF.

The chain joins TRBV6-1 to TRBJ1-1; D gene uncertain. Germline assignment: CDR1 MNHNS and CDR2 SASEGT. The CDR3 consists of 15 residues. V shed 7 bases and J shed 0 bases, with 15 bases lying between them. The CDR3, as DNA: TGTGCCAGCAATCCTCCCCGAGGATTGAACACTGAAGCTTTCTTT. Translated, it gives CASNPPRGLNTEAFF.

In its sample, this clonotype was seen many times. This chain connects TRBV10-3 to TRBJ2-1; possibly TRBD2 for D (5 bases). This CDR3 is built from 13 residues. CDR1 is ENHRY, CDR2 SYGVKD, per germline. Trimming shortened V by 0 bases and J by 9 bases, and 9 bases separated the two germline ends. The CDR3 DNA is TGTGCCATCAGTGAGTCGTCGGCGGGTGAGCAGTTCTTC. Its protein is CAISESSAGEQFF.

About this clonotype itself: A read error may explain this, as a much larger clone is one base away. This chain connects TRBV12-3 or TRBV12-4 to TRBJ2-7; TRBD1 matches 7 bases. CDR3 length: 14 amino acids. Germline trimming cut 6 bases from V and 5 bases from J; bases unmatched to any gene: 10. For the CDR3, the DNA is TGTGCCAGCAGAGAGACAGGGTCCGGCCACGAGCAGTACTTC. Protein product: CASRETGSGHEQYF.

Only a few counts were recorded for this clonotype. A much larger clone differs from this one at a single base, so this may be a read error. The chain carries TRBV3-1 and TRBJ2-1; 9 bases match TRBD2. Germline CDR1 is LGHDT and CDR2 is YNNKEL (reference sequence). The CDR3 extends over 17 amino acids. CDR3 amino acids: CASSQVLAGELYNEQLF. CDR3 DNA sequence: TGTGCCAGCAGCCAAGTCTTAGCGGGAGAACTCTACAATGAGCAGCTCTTC.

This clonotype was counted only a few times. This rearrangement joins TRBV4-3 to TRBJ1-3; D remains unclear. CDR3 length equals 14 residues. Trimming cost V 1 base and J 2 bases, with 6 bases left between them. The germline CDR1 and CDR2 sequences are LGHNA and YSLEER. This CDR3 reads CASSQGGTGNTIYF. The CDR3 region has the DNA TGCGCCAGCAGCCAAGGGGGAACTGGAAACACCATATATTTT.

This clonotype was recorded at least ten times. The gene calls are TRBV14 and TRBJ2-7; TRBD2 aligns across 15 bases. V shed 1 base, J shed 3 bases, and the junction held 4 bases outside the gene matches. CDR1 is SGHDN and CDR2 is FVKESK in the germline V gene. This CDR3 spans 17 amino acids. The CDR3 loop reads CASSQAMGLAGGYEQYF. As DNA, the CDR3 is TGTGCCAGCAGCCAAGCAATGGGACTAGCGGGAGGCTACGAGCAGTACTTC.

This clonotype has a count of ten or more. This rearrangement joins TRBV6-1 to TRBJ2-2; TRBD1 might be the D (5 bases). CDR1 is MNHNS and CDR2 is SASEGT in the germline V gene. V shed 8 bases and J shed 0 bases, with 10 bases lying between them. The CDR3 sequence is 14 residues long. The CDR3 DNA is TGTGCCAGCGGTGGGGCCGCGAACACCGGGGAGCTGTTTTTT. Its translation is CASGGAANTGELFF.

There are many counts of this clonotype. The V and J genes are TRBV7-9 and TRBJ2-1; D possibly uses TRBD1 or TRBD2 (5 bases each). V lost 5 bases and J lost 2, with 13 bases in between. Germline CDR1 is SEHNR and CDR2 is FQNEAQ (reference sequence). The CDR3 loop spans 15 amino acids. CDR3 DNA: TGTGCCAGCAGCACCGGGGCCGATACCTACAATGAGCAGTTCTTC. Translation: CASSTGADTYNEQFF.